Below are 2 T cell receptor beta chains sequenced from a single sample in a study of cytotoxic CD8 clonotypes in ibrutinib-treated CLL. Assay used: immunoSEQ multiplex PCR; TCRdb lists only in-frame clones, some missing. The data show some 200,000 clones, nearly 80% seen once. The sample here was PBMCs, taken after 12 months of ibrutinib treatment. The origin of the receptors is a human donor with chronic lymphocytic leukemia.

The rearrangement joins TRBV7-8 to TRBJ2-2, with 11 nucleotides matching TRBD2. The trim removed 2 bases at V and 7 bases at J, leaving 6 bases unmatched. CDR1 is SGHVS, CDR2 FQNEAQ, per germline. This CDR3 region has 16 residues. This CDR3 reads CASSLLAGGPIGELFF. CDR3 coding DNA: TGTGCCAGCAGCTTATTAGCGGGGGGGCCGATCGGGGAGCTGTTTTTT.

The V call is TRBV25-1, the J call TRBJ2-3; no reliable D call. The CDR3 consists of 13 residues. Looked up from germline, CDR1 is MGHDK and CDR2 is SYGVNS. The V and J ends lost 3 bases and 4 bases respectively, with 8 bases between them. The CDR3 region has the DNA TGTGCCAGCAGTGACCCTAACGCAGATACGCAGTATTTT. Amino acid sequence: CASSDPNADTQYF.